This is a list of T cell receptor beta chains from one sample in a study of T-cell reconstitution after alpha-beta-depleted transplantation in children. TCRdb itself ran the PCR reads through MiXCR, one entry per CDR3 protein. The sample lists some 200,000 distinct CDR3 sequences, about 8.2% occurring once. Sample: PBMCs, mostly from graft donor cells, taken 360 days after TCRalphabeta/CD19-depleted stem cell transplant. The receptors derive from a male patient between 2 and 10 years old who had a stem cell transplant for acute myeloid leukemia, so the T cells may come from the graft donor. Both conserved end residues are part of each CDR3. Each record gives: D gene, clone size, J gene, V gene, CDR3 protein, CDR3 DNA. A D gene is named only where the DNA matches it firmly. Expanded clones are given a class, and other clones once, few, many or no size at all.

d_call: NA
clone_size: many
j_call: TRBJ1-1
v_call: TRBV6-5
cdr3_aa: CASSYTSDLVNTEAFF
cdr3_nt: TGTGCCAGCAGTTACACCTCGGACCTGGTGAACACTGAAGCTTTCTTT

d_call: TRBD2
clone_size: many
j_call: TRBJ2-1
v_call: TRBV29-1
cdr3_aa: CSVRRLAGENEQFF
cdr3_nt: TGCAGCGTCAGAAGACTAGCGGGAGAAAATGAGCAGTTCTTC

d_call: NA
clone_size: NA
j_call: TRBJ2-3
v_call: TRBV12-3/TRBV12-4
cdr3_aa: CASSLDPGRDTQYF
cdr3_nt: TGTGCCAGCAGTTTAGATCCCGGGAGAGATACGCAGTATTTT

d_call: NA
clone_size: many
j_call: TRBJ1-1
v_call: TRBV20-1
cdr3_aa: CSAEAPRNTEAFF
cdr3_nt: TGCAGTGCTGAGGCCCCGAGGAACACTGAAGCTTTCTTT

d_call: NA
clone_size: many
j_call: TRBJ2-5
v_call: TRBV20-1
cdr3_aa: CSAPYQETQYF
cdr3_nt: TGCAGTGCTCCCTACCAAGAGACCCAGTACTTC

d_call: NA
clone_size: NA
j_call: TRBJ1-5
v_call: TRBV15
cdr3_aa: CATSSKGRGNQPQHF
cdr3_nt: TGTGCCACCAGCAGCAAGGGGAGAGGCAATCAGCCCCAGCATTTT

d_call: NA
clone_size: many
j_call: TRBJ2-5
v_call: TRBV7-2
cdr3_aa: CASSLPNTPETQYF
cdr3_nt: TGTGCCAGCAGCTTACCTAACACCCCAGAGACCCAGTACTTC

d_call: TRBD2
clone_size: NA
j_call: TRBJ2-3
v_call: TRBV10-2
cdr3_aa: CASSESGLAVGDTQYF
cdr3_nt: TGCGCCAGCAGTGAGTCGGGACTAGCGGTGGGAGATACGCAGTATTTT

d_call: NA
clone_size: many
j_call: TRBJ1-6
v_call: TRBV12-3/TRBV12-4
cdr3_aa: CASSEGSSYNSPLHF
cdr3_nt: TGTGCCAGCAGTGAAGGGAGCTCCTATAATTCACCCCTCCACTTT

d_call: TRBD1
clone_size: NA
j_call: TRBJ1-5
v_call: TRBV5-5
cdr3_aa: CASSFGTESYQPQHF
cdr3_nt: TGTGCCAGCAGCTTCGGGACAGAGAGTTATCAGCCCCAGCATTTT

d_call: NA
clone_size: NA
j_call: TRBJ2-6
v_call: TRBV6-4
cdr3_aa: CASSVENLGSSGANVLTF
cdr3_nt: TGTGCCAGCAGTGTAGAGAATTTGGGTAGCTCTGGGGCCAACGTCCTGACTTTC

d_call: NA
clone_size: few
j_call: TRBJ2-6
v_call: TRBV20-1
cdr3_aa: CSARGEGYSGANVLTF
cdr3_nt: TGCAGTGCTAGAGGTGAGGGGTACTCTGGGGCCAACGTCCTGACTTTC

d_call: NA
clone_size: NA
j_call: TRBJ2-1
v_call: TRBV7-2
cdr3_aa: CASSLGWTLSYNEQFF
cdr3_nt: TGTGCCAGCAGCTTAGGGTGGACACTCTCCTACAATGAGCAGTTCTTC

d_call: TRBD2
clone_size: NA
j_call: TRBJ2-7
v_call: TRBV5-1
cdr3_aa: CASSLLGGLVGEQYF
cdr3_nt: TGCGCCAGCAGCTTGCTGGGGGGACTAGTAGGCGAGCAGTACTTC

d_call: TRBD1
clone_size: many
j_call: TRBJ2-5
v_call: TRBV5-1
cdr3_aa: CASSPQGAVFKETQYF
cdr3_nt: TGCGCCAGCAGCCCACAGGGGGCCGTGTTTAAAGAGACCCAGTACTTC

d_call: NA
clone_size: many
j_call: TRBJ2-1
v_call: TRBV5-4
cdr3_aa: CASSLDMGAEDLFF
cdr3_nt: TGTGCCAGCAGCTTGGATATGGGGGCCGAGGACCTGTTCTTC

d_call: NA
clone_size: NA
j_call: TRBJ2-1
v_call: TRBV18
cdr3_aa: CASSPMGEQFF
cdr3_nt: TGTGCCAGCTCACCAATGGGTGAGCAGTTCTTC

d_call: TRBD1
clone_size: NA
j_call: TRBJ2-7
v_call: TRBV29-1
cdr3_aa: CSVSRWGQTYEQYF
cdr3_nt: TGCAGCGTCTCAAGGTGGGGACAGACCTACGAGCAGTACTTC

d_call: NA
clone_size: many
j_call: TRBJ2-2
v_call: TRBV3-1
cdr3_aa: CASSQLGTGELFF
cdr3_nt: TGTGCCAGCAGCCAACTGGGGACCGGGGAGCTGTTTTTT

d_call: NA
clone_size: many
j_call: TRBJ2-3
v_call: TRBV7-7
cdr3_aa: CASSRTHTDTQYF
cdr3_nt: TGTGCTAGCAGCCGGACACACACAGATACGCAGTATTTT

d_call: NA
clone_size: many
j_call: TRBJ2-3
v_call: TRBV3-1
cdr3_aa: CASSQAMGGASTDTQYF
cdr3_nt: TGTGCCAGCAGCCAAGCGATGGGCGGGGCATCCACAGATACGCAGTATTTT

d_call: NA
clone_size: many
j_call: TRBJ2-3
v_call: TRBV5-1
cdr3_aa: CASSGTMADTQYF
cdr3_nt: TGCGCCAGCAGCGGAACCATGGCAGATACGCAGTATTTT

d_call: TRBD1
clone_size: few
j_call: TRBJ2-7
v_call: TRBV12-3/TRBV12-4
cdr3_aa: CASSPGRQGSYEQYF
cdr3_nt: TGTGCCAGCAGTCCAGGGCGACAGGGCTCCTACGAGCAGTACTTC

d_call: TRBD1
clone_size: many
j_call: TRBJ2-3
v_call: TRBV13
cdr3_aa: CASSLDRQGTGTQYF
cdr3_nt: TGTGCCAGCAGCTTAGACCGTCAGGGGACAGGTACGCAGTATTTT

d_call: TRBD1
clone_size: NA
j_call: TRBJ1-5
v_call: TRBV18
cdr3_aa: CASSPNDREVYQPQHF
cdr3_nt: TGTGCCAGCTCCCCGAACGACAGGGAGGTTTATCAGCCCCAGCATTTT

d_call: TRBD2
clone_size: NA
j_call: TRBJ2-3
v_call: TRBV12-3/TRBV12-4
cdr3_aa: CASSFRTSGRGTDTQYF
cdr3_nt: TGTGCCAGCAGTTTCCGGACTAGCGGGAGGGGCACAGATACGCAGTATTTT

d_call: TRBD2
clone_size: many
j_call: TRBJ2-2
v_call: TRBV6-5
cdr3_aa: CASSYPSGRGTGELFF
cdr3_nt: TGTGCCAGCAGTTATCCTAGCGGGAGGGGCACCGGGGAGCTGTTTTTT

d_call: NA
clone_size: NA
j_call: TRBJ1-5
v_call: TRBV19
cdr3_aa: CATQGTLLPQHF
cdr3_nt: TGTGCCACACAGGGTACCCTATTGCCCCAGCATTTT

d_call: TRBD1
clone_size: many
j_call: TRBJ1-1
v_call: TRBV10-3
cdr3_aa: CAIRATGGRGDTEAFF
cdr3_nt: TGTGCCATCAGGGCCACAGGGGGTAGGGGAGACACTGAAGCTTTCTTT

d_call: NA
clone_size: many
j_call: TRBJ1-2
v_call: TRBV25-1
cdr3_aa: CASSATTNYGYTF
cdr3_nt: TGTGCCAGCAGTGCGACGACTAACTATGGCTACACCTTC

d_call: NA
clone_size: many
j_call: TRBJ1-3
v_call: TRBV6-5
cdr3_aa: CASSSLGVNTIYF
cdr3_nt: TGTGCCAGCAGTTCCCTAGGGGTAAACACCATATATTTT

d_call: TRBD2
clone_size: NA
j_call: TRBJ2-5
v_call: TRBV9
cdr3_aa: CASSVRAGGTETQYF
cdr3_nt: TGTGCCAGCAGCGTAAGAGCGGGAGGAACAGAGACCCAGTACTTC

d_call: TRBD2
clone_size: NA
j_call: TRBJ2-1
v_call: TRBV7-3
cdr3_aa: CASSFRSGTSAVNNEQLF
cdr3_nt: TGTGCCAGCAGCTTCCGTTCCGGGACTAGCGCGGTTAACAATGAGCAGTTGTTC

d_call: NA
clone_size: many
j_call: TRBJ2-7
v_call: TRBV5-1
cdr3_aa: CASSLGQGNIRGSYEQYF
cdr3_nt: TGCGCCAGCAGCCTGGGGCAGGGGAATATACGAGGCTCCTACGAGCAGTACTTC

d_call: NA
clone_size: many
j_call: TRBJ2-1
v_call: TRBV15
cdr3_aa: CATSRGRGILYNEQFF
cdr3_nt: TGTGCCACCAGCAGAGGACGCGGAATCCTCTACAATGAGCAGTTCTTC

d_call: NA
clone_size: few
j_call: TRBJ2-1
v_call: TRBV7-8
cdr3_aa: CASSSNRDRYNEQFF
cdr3_nt: TGTGCCAGCAGCTCTAACCGGGACCGATACAATGAGCAGTTCTTC

d_call: NA
clone_size: few
j_call: TRBJ1-3
v_call: TRBV5-1
cdr3_aa: CASTPSGGTGNTIYF
cdr3_nt: TGCGCCAGCACCCCCTCTGGAGGGACTGGAAACACCATATATTTT

d_call: NA
clone_size: many
j_call: TRBJ2-7
v_call: TRBV12-3/TRBV12-4
cdr3_aa: CASSSHTTYEQYF
cdr3_nt: TGTGCCAGCAGTTCCCACACAACCTACGAGCAGTACTTC

d_call: NA
clone_size: NA
j_call: TRBJ2-1
v_call: TRBV20-1
cdr3_aa: CSATNPYSSYNEQFF
cdr3_nt: TGCAGTGCTACTAACCCGTATAGCTCCTACAATGAGCAGTTCTTC

d_call: NA
clone_size: many
j_call: TRBJ2-5
v_call: TRBV20-1
cdr3_aa: CSSRCEETQYF
cdr3_nt: TGCAGTTCTAGGTGTGAAGAGACCCAGTACTTC

d_call: NA
clone_size: many
j_call: TRBJ1-1
v_call: TRBV5-1
cdr3_aa: CASSLAGRNTEAFF
cdr3_nt: TGCGCCAGCAGCTTGGCAGGGAGGAACACTGAAGCTTTCTTT

d_call: NA
clone_size: many
j_call: TRBJ1-4
v_call: TRBV29-1
cdr3_aa: CSVDLGSTNEKLFF
cdr3_nt: TGCAGCGTTGACTTGGGGTCAACTAATGAAAAACTGTTTTTT

d_call: TRBD1
clone_size: few
j_call: TRBJ2-5
v_call: TRBV20-1
cdr3_aa: CSAPGQGVETQYF
cdr3_nt: TGCAGTGCTCCGGGACAGGGGGTAGAGACCCAGTACTTC

d_call: NA
clone_size: many
j_call: TRBJ2-1
v_call: TRBV5-1
cdr3_aa: CASSYSGSSYNEQFF
cdr3_nt: TGCGCCAGCAGCTATAGCGGCAGCTCCTACAATGAGCAGTTCTTC

d_call: NA
clone_size: NA
j_call: TRBJ2-3
v_call: TRBV18
cdr3_aa: CASSPTTGADTQYF
cdr3_nt: TGTGCCAGCTCACCGACTACGGGGGCAGATACGCAGTATTTT

d_call: NA
clone_size: many
j_call: TRBJ2-1
v_call: TRBV7-2
cdr3_aa: CASSHRRLGSDEQFF
cdr3_nt: TGTGCCAGCAGCCACCGGCGACTAGGCTCGGATGAGCAGTTCTTC

d_call: NA
clone_size: few
j_call: TRBJ1-2
v_call: TRBV4-1
cdr3_aa: CASSQAWDNLNYGYTF
cdr3_nt: TGCGCCAGCAGCCAGGCTTGGGACAACCTAAACTATGGCTACACCTTC

d_call: NA
clone_size: few
j_call: TRBJ1-5
v_call: TRBV19
cdr3_aa: CASSRRVYQPQHF
cdr3_nt: TGTGCCAGTAGTCGCAGGGTGTATCAGCCCCAGCATTTT

d_call: TRBD1
clone_size: NA
j_call: TRBJ2-2
v_call: TRBV12-3/TRBV12-4
cdr3_aa: CASCLGGQDLAERTGELFF
cdr3_nt: TGTGCCAGCTGTTTAGGAGGACAGGACCTTGCGGAACGCACCGGGGAGCTGTTTTTT

d_call: TRBD1
clone_size: NA
j_call: TRBJ1-5
v_call: TRBV18
cdr3_aa: CASSHKDRESNQPQHF
cdr3_nt: TGTGCCAGCTCACACAAGGACAGGGAAAGCAATCAGCCCCAGCATTTT

d_call: NA
clone_size: few
j_call: TRBJ2-5
v_call: TRBV15
cdr3_aa: CATSREGWAPIKETQYF
cdr3_nt: TGTGCCACCAGCAGAGAAGGCTGGGCCCCAATAAAAGAGACCCAGTACTTC

d_call: NA
clone_size: many
j_call: TRBJ2-1
v_call: TRBV20-1
cdr3_aa: CSAREPSYNEQFF
cdr3_nt: TGCAGTGCTAGGGAACCCTCCTACAATGAGCAGTTCTTC

d_call: TRBD1
clone_size: many
j_call: TRBJ2-3
v_call: TRBV29-1
cdr3_aa: CSVPITLTGEPTDTQYF
cdr3_nt: TGCAGCGTCCCTATTACTCTCACAGGGGAACCCACAGATACGCAGTATTTT